This T cell receptor (beta chain) is from a study of beta chain features in type 1 diabetes. Reverse transcription of all isolated RNA meant that expressed TCRB transcripts were sequenced. The table came from immunoSEQ multiplex PCR; TCRdb's copy has only in-frame clones and leaves some out. The sample gives 620,000 or so clones, roughly a sixth of which show up once; about 0.097% is in the top ten. CDR3 length: 15 amino acids. Trimming pared 0 bases from V and 4 bases from J, leaving 12 bases between. Germline CDR1 and CDR2: MNHEY and SVGAGI. This clone has just a few counts. The material sequenced was naive CD4+ T cells from blood. The clonotype originates from a young man in good health. The genes are TRBV6-5 and TRBJ1-1; TRBD1 might be the D (6 bases). Here the CDR3 reads CASSYSRAGVTEAFF. Written as DNA, the CDR3 is TGTGCCAGCAGTTACTCTAGGGCAGGGGTCACTGAAGCTTTCTTT.